Presented here are 15 T cell receptor beta chains from one specimen sequenced in a study of blood T cell repertoires in COVID-19. Measured with immunoSEQ multiplex PCR; TCRdb has only the in-frame clones, and not every one. The repertoire holds some 150,000 clones, with 70% to 90% as singletons. The material sequenced was peripheral blood. The origin of the receptors is a man in his 60s with acute or convalescent COVID-19.

The chain is built from TRBV6-5 and TRBJ1-3; D is uncertain. V was clipped by 2 bases and J by 4 bases, with 9 bases between them. The CDR3 is 14 amino acids. CDR1 is MNHEY and CDR2 is SVGAGI in the germline V gene. CDR3 in amino acids: CASSYGRLGNTIYF. CDR3 nucleotide sequence: TGTGCCAGCAGTTACGGGCGTTTAGGAAACACCATATATTTT.

This sequence joins TRBV30 and TRBJ1-1, with D perhaps matching TRBD1 (5 bases). V dropped 5 bases and J dropped 1 base, with 14 bases sitting between them. Germline values: CDR1 GTSNPN, CDR2 SVGIG (reference sequence). The CDR3 has 14 residues. CDR3 protein: CAWRPREENTEAFF. The DNA for the CDR3 is TGTGCCTGGCGCCCCAGGGAGGAGAACACTGAAGCTTTCTTT.

The table lists this clone with a count of one. V is TRBV28 and J is TRBJ2-7; D not certain. Germline values: CDR1 MDHEN, CDR2 SYDVKM. The CDR3 length is 11 residues. V lost 11 bases and J 3 bases, leaving 11 bases between the germline ends. CDR3 coding DNA: TGTGCCGTTTTTGGAGACTACGAGCAGTACTTC. It yields the protein CAVFGDYEQYF.

The chain has TRBV5-1 and TRBJ1-2; D is unclear. The V end was cut by 5 bases, the J end by 7 bases, with 18 bases between. This CDR3 spans 14 amino acids. Germline V lookup: CDR1 SGHRS, CDR2 YFSETQ. The CDR3 bases are TGCGCCAGCAGAATGGAGCTGGGTACTTTTGGCTACACCTTC. As protein: CASRMELGTFGYTF.

The rearrangement links TRBV30 to TRBJ2-5, with TRBD2 identical over 8 bases. Germline CDR1 and CDR2: GTSNPN and SVGIG (reference sequence). V shed 5 bases and J 5 bases; nucleotides not matched to a gene: 10. The CDR3 is 14 amino acids. The DNA of the CDR3 is TGTGCCTGGGACGTCCGGGGGGGGCACGAGACCCAGTACTTC. This translates into CAWDVRGGHETQYF.

This rearrangement joins TRBV9 to TRBJ1-1; D uncertain. Germline V gene data show CDR1 as SGDLS and CDR2 as YYNGEE. The V gene lost 0 bases and the J gene lost 0 bases, with 12 bases spanning the gap. The CDR3 has 16 residues. This CDR3 is CASSVGTDFMNTEAFF. The CDR3 coding sequence is TGTGCCAGCAGCGTAGGAACGGACTTCATGAACACTGAAGCTTTCTTT.

This rearrangement joins TRBV19 to TRBJ1-5; D may be TRBD1 (5 bases). In germline, CDR1 is LNHDA, CDR2 SQIVND (reference sequence). CDR3 size: 13 residues. Trimming removed 8 bases from V and 4 bases from J, with 12 bases in between. CDR3 region: CASAGTGNQPQHF. The CDR3 nucleotides are TGTGCCAGTGCCGGGACTGGGAATCAGCCCCAGCATTTT.

V gene TRBV27 combines with J gene TRBJ1-6; D possibly corresponds to TRBD1 (6 bases). V lost 3 bases and J lost 9, with 12 bases in between. The length of the CDR3 is 14 residues. Germline V CDR1 and CDR2: MNHEY, SMNVEV (reference sequence). DNA of the CDR3: TGTGCCAGCAGTTTCCAGGGGTATGGTTCACCCCTCCACTTT. This codes for CASSFQGYGSPLHF.

V gene TRBV9 combines with J gene TRBJ2-2, with 7 bases aligning to TRBD1. Per the germline V gene, CDR1 is SGDLS and CDR2 is YYNGEE. V trimming: 5 bases; J trimming: 2 bases; junction bases outside the gene matches: 6. The CDR3 has 15 amino acids. CDR3 coding DNA: TGTGCCAGCAGGACGGGACAGCTTAACACCGGGGAGCTGTTTTTT. Amino acids: CASRTGQLNTGELFF.

The gene calls are TRBV11-2 and TRBJ2-6, with a tentative D call TRBD1 (6 bases). Germline CDR1 SGHAT, CDR2 FQNNGV. The CDR3 runs 17 residues. Trimming stripped 5 bases from V and 0 bases from J, with 14 bases between. CDR3 protein: CASSVGDISSGANVLTF. The DNA of the CDR3 is TGTGCCAGCAGCGTAGGGGACATCAGCTCTGGGGCCAACGTCCTGACTTTC.

V usage is TRBV6-2 or TRBV6-3 and J usage is TRBJ1-1; 7 bases fit TRBD1. Unmatched junction bases numbered 8, after V lost 7 bases and J lost 0 bases. The CDR3 is 15 residues long. Germline-derived CDR1 and CDR2 are MNHEY and SVGEGT. Here the CDR3 reads CASIPLTGLNTEAFF. The DNA for the CDR3 is TGTGCCAGCATCCCCCTGACAGGGTTGAACACTGAAGCTTTCTTT.

The chain uses TRBV5-5 and TRBJ2-3, with TRBD2 matching over 10 bases. The CDR3 runs 19 residues. Per germline, CDR1 SGHKS and CDR2 YYEKEE (reference sequence). V trimming: 0 bases; J trimming: 2 bases; junction bases outside the gene matches: 12. The CDR3: CASSLDPIESGGVTDTQYF. In nucleotides, the CDR3 is TGTGCCAGCAGCTTGGACCCCATAGAGAGCGGGGGGGTCACAGATACGCAGTATTTT. Using reference TRBV5-5 and TRBJ2-3 for the parts outside the CDR3, the full variable domain is DAGVTQSPTHLIKTRGQQVTLRCSPISGHKSVSWYQQVLGQGPQFIFQYYEKEERGRGNFPDRFSARQFPNYSSELNVNALLLGDSALYLCASSLDPIESGGVTDTQYFGPGTRLTVL.

V gene TRBV18 combines with J gene TRBJ1-2; D uncertain. The CDR3 consists of 13 residues. CDR1 is KGHSH, CDR2 LQKENI, per germline. Trimming removed 3 bases at V and 1 base at J, with 6 bases between. The CDR3 nucleotides are TGTGCCAGCTCACCGGGCTTTAACTATGGCTACACCTTC. It translates to CASSPGFNYGYTF.

The rearrangement joins TRBV25-1 to TRBJ1-1; no clear D gene. Trimming took off 3 bases at V and 11 bases at J, with 13 bases between the two ends. This CDR3 region has 12 residues. The germline CDR1 and CDR2 sequences are MGHDK and SYGVNS. CDR3 DNA sequence: TGTGCCAGCAGTGACCGGACGGGAGAGGCTTTCTTT. As protein: CASSDRTGEAFF.

The J gene is TRBJ1-3, the V gene TRBV3-1 (or the pseudogene TRBV3-2); 7 bases align to TRBD1. Germline V gives CDR1 LGHDT, CDR2 YNNKEL (reference sequence). V was pared by 3 bases and J by 4 bases, with 6 bases of the junction left unmatched. This CDR3 contains 15 residues. The CDR3 sequence is CASSQNRGTGNTIYF. CDR3 DNA: TGTGCCAGCAGCCAGAACAGGGGAACCGGAAACACCATATATTTT.